Listed below are T cell receptor beta chains from one sample, sequenced in a study of CD4 T cells in relation to SARS-CoV-2 and coronaviruses. The antigens for these receptors are not known. This table comes from immunoSEQ multiplex PCR, and its TCRdb copy is limited to in-frame clones, with some not included. The sample records roughly 20,000 clones, roughly 78% being singletons. Sequenced material: CD4+ T cells from PBMCs, cultured in vitro. All receptors come from a human donor in good health. Both conserved end residues are part of each CDR3.

J,V,CDR3
TRBJ2-1,TRBV6-1,CASSERTGGGSKGNEQFF
TRBJ2-7,TRBV19,CASSTLLAAGYEQYF
TRBJ2-3,TRBV6-6,CASSYSRDTQYF
TRBJ2-7,TRBV24-1,CATSDQTVDKRDYQYEQYF
TRBJ2-3,TRBV11-3,CASTSDRGLARDTQYF
TRBJ2-3,TRBV18,CASSPDTDTQYF
TRBJ1-2,TRBV19,CASSIGSPNYGYTF
TRBJ2-2,TRBV19,CASSTRDRNTGELFF
TRBJ2-7,TRBV7-9,CASSLDSSAIYEQYF
TRBJ2-2,TRBV6-6,CASSYPPPGELFF
TRBJ1-1,TRBV10-3,CAISGAANTEAFF
TRBJ2-7,TRBV18,CASSPPADVYEQYF
TRBJ1-4,TRBV4-1,CASSQLRQDNEKLFF
TRBJ1-2,TRBV3-1/TRBV3-2,CASSRSGASYGYTF
TRBJ1-3,TRBV10-1,CASSESMGGLRLSSGNTIYF
TRBJ2-7,TRBV28,CASIPGGGRLDF
TRBJ2-5,TRBV28,CASSAGGGVETQYF
TRBJ2-5,TRBV4-1,CASSPPGAETQYF
TRBJ2-5,TRBV6-1,CASSEKPGEAETQYF
TRBJ2-3,TRBV7-3,CASSKPTSGRGNTQYF
TRBJ2-3,TRBV7-9,CASSLEQGASDTQYF
TRBJ1-6,TRBV30,CAWSGATDSPLHF
TRBJ2-7,TRBV12-3/TRBV12-4,CASSSLEYEQYF
TRBJ1-2,TRBV19,CASSRETGGGYTF
TRBJ1-5,TRBV21-1,CASSKVNIQGRNQPQHF
TRBJ2-7,TRBV6-1,CASSEALAGDSYEQYF
TRBJ1-6,TRBV3-1/TRBV3-2,CASSQAEQSINSPLHF
TRBJ1-1,TRBV5-1,CASSLDGSNTEAFF
TRBJ1-2,TRBV24-1,CATSDQNRYGYTF
TRBJ2-2,TRBV9,CASSVALGLATGELFF
TRBJ2-2,TRBV5-1,CASSLSGSPNTGELFF
TRBJ1-5,TRBV5-5,CASSLSGVDQPQHF
TRBJ1-1,TRBV5-1,CASIQNTGGGTEAFF
TRBJ2-7,TRBV15,CATSRDFTGTGSYEQYF
TRBJ2-7,TRBV4-1,CASSQPRQVRYEQYF
TRBJ2-7,TRBV12-3/TRBV12-4,CASSPLPSYEQYF
TRBJ1-1,TRBV6-4,CASSARDSMNTEAFF
TRBJ2-1,TRBV25-1,CASMGSAGGPRLVNEQFF
TRBJ2-5,TRBV18,CASSPIGGGETQYF
TRBJ1-2,TRBV20-1,CSASLSNYGYTF
TRBJ1-6,TRBV28,CASSSRTGGNSPLHF
TRBJ2-3,TRBV19,CASSRRSDPTDTQYF